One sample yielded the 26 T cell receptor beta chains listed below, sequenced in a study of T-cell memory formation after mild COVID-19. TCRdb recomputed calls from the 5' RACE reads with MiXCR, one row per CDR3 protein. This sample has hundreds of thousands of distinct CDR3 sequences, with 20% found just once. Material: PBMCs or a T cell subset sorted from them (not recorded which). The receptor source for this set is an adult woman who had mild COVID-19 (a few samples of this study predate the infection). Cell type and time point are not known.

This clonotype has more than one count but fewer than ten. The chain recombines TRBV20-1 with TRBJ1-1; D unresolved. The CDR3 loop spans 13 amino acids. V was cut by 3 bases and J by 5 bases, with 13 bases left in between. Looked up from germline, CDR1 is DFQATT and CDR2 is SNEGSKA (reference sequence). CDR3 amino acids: CSARGVRDTEAFF. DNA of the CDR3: TGCAGTGCTAGGGGAGTGCGGGATACTGAAGCTTTCTTT.

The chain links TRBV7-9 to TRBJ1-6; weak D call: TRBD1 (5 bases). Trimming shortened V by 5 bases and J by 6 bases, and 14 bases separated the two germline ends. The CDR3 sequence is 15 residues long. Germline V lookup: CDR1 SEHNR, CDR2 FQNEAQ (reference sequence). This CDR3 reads CASSPEGLSNSPLHF. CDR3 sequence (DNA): TGTGCCAGCAGCCCCGAGGGACTGTCTAATTCACCCCTCCACTTT.

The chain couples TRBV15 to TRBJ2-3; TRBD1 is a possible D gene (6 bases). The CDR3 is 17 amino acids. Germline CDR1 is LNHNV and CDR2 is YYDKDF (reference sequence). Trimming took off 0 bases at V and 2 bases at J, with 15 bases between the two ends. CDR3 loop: CATSRDLGASDTDTQYF. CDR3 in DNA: TGTGCCACCAGCAGAGATTTGGGGGCAAGCGACACAGATACGCAGTATTTT.

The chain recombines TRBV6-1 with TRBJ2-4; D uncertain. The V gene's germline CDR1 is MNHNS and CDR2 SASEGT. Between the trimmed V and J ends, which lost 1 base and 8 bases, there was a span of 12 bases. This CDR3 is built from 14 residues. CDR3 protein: CASSEGQPWDIQYF. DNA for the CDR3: TGTGCCAGCAGTGAAGGGCAGCCTTGGGACATTCAGTACTTC.

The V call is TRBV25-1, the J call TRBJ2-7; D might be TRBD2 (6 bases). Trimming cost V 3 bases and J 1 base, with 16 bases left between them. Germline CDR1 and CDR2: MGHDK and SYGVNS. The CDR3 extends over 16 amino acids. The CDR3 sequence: CASSDPGGKGSYEQYF. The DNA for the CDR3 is TGTGCCAGCAGTGACCCCGGGGGAAAGGGGTCCTACGAGCAGTACTTC.

CDR3 in DNA: TGTGCCAGCAGCTTGCGGACTCACAATGAGCAGTTCTTC. It yields the protein CASSLRTHNEQFF. The chain couples TRBV7-9 to TRBJ2-1; tentative D call: TRBD2 (5 bases). The CDR3 sequence is 13 residues long. V lost 3 bases to trimming and J lost 5 bases, with 8 bases between them. The germline gives CDR1 SEHNR, CDR2 FQNEAQ (reference sequence).

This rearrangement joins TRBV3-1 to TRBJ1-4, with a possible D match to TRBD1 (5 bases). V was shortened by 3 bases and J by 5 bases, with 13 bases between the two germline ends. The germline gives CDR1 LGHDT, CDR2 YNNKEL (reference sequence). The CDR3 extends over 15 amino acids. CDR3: CASSHAGGVNEKLFF. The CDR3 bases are TGTGCCAGCAGCCATGCTGGAGGGGTGAATGAAAAACTGTTTTTT.

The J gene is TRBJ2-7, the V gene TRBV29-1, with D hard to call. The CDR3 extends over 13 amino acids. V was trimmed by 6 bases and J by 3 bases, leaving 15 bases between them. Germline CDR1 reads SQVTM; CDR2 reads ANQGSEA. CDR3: CSVYPGPYYEQYF. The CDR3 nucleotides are TGCAGCGTGTACCCCGGGCCCTACTACGAGCAGTACTTC.

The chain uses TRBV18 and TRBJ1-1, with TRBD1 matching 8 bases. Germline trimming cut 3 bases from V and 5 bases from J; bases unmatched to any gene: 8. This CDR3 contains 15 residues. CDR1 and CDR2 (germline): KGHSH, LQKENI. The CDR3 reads CASSPSGQGLTEAFF. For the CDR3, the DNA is TGTGCCAGCTCACCTTCCGGACAGGGCCTAACTGAAGCTTTCTTT.

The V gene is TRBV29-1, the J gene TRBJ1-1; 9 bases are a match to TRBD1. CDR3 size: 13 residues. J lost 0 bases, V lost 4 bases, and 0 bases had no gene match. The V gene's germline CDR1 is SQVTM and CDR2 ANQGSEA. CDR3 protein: CSVGDRVNTEAFF. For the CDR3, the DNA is TGCAGCGTTGGGGACAGGGTGAACACTGAAGCTTTCTTT.

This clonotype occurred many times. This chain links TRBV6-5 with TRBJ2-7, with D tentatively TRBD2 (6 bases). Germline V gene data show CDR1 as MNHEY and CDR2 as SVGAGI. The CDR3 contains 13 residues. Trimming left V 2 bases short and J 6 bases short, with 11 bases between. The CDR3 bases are TGTGCCAGCAGTTACGAGGGAGCGGGCGAGCAGTACTTC. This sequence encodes CASSYEGAGEQYF.

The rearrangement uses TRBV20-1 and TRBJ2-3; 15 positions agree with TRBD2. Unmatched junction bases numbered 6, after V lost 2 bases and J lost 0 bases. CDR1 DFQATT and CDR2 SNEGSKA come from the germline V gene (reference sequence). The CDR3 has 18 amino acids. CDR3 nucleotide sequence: TGCAGTGCTAGATCGGGACTAGCGGGAGGTCCTAGCACAGATACGCAGTATTTT. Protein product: CSARSGLAGGPSTDTQYF.

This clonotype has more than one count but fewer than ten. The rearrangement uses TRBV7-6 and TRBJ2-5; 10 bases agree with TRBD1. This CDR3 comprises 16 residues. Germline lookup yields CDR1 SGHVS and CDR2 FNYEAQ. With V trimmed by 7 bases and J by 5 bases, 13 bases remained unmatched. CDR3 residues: CASTTLTGGTGETQYF. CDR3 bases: TGTGCCAGCACCACTTTGACAGGGGGCACTGGGGAGACCCAGTACTTC. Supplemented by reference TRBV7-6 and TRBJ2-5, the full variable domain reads GAGVSQSPRYKVTKRGQDVALRCDPISGHVSLYWYRQALGQGPEFLTYFNYEAQQDKSGLPNDRFSAERPEGSISTLTIQRTEQRDSAMYRCASTTLTGGTGETQYFGPGTRLLVL.

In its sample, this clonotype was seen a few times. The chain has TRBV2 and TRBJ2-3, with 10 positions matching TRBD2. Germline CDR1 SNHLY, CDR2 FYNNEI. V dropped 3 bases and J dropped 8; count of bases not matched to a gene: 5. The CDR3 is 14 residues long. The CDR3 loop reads CASSESGGAGTQYF. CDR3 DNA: TGTGCCAGCAGTGAGAGCGGGGGGGCCGGTACGCAGTATTTT.

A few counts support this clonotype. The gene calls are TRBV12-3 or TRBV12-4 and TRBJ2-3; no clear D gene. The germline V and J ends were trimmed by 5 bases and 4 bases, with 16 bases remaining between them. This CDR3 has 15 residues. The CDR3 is CASSILERSSDTQYF. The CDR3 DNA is TGTGCCAGCAGTATCCTCGAACGTAGTTCAGATACGCAGTATTTT.

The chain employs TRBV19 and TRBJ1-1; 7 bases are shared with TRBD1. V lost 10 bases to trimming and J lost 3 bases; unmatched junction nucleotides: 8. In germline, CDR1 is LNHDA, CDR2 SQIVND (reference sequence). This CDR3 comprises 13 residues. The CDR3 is CATGQAEDTEAFF. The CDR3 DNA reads TGTGCCACTGGACAGGCGGAGGACACTGAAGCTTTCTTT.

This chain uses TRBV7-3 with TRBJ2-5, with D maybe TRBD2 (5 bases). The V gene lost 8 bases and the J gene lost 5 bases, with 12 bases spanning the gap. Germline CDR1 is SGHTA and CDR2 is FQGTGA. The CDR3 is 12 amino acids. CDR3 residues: CASGTGSETQYF. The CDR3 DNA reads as TGTGCCAGCGGCACGGGGAGCGAGACCCAGTACTTC.

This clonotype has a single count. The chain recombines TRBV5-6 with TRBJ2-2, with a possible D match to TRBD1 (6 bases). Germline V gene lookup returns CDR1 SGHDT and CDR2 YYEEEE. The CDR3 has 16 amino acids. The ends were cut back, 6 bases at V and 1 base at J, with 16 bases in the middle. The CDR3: CASIELDRRNTGELFF. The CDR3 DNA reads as TGTGCCAGCATCGAACTCGACAGGAGGAACACCGGGGAGCTGTTTTTT.

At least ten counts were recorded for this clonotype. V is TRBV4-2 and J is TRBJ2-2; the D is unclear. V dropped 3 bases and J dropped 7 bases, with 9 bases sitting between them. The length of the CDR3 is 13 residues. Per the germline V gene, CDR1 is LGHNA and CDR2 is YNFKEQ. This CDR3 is CASSHEGDGELFF. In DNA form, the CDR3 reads TGTGCCAGCAGCCATGAAGGCGACGGGGAGCTGTTTTTT.

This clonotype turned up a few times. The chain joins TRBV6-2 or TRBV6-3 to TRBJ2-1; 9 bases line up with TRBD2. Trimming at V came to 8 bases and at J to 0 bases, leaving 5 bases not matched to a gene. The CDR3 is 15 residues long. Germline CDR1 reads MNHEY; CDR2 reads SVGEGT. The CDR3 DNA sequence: TGTGCCAGCTCGATAGCGGGAGCCTCCTACAATGAGCAGTTCTTC. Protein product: CASSIAGASYNEQFF.

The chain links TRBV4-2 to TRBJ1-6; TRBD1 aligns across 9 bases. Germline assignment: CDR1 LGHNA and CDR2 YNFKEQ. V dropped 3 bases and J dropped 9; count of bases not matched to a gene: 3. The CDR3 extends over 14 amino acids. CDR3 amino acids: CASSHRQGVSPLHF. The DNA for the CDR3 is TGTGCCAGCAGCCACCGACAGGGGGTTTCACCCCTCCACTTT.

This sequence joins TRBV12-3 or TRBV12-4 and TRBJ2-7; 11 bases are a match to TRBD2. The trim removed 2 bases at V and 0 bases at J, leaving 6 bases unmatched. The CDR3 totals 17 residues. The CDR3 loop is CASSLLAGGLTSYEQYF. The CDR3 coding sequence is TGTGCCAGCAGTTTACTAGCGGGGGGCCTTACCTCCTACGAGCAGTACTTC.

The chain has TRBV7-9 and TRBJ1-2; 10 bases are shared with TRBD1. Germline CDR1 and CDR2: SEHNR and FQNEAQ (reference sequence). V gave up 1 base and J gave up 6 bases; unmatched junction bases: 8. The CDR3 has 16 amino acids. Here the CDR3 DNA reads TGTGCCAGCAGCTTAGGATCTTGGGACAGGGGAAATGGCTACACCTTC. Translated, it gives CASSLGSWDRGNGYTF.

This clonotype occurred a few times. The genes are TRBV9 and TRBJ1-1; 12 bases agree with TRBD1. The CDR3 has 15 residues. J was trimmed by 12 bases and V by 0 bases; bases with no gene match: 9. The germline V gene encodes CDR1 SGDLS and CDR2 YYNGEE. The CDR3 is CASSVVGTGGAKPFF. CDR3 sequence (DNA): TGTGCCAGCAGCGTAGTAGGGACAGGGGGCGCGAAACCTTTCTTT. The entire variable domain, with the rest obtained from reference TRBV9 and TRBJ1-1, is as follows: DSGVTQTPKHLITATGQRVTLRCSPRSGDLSVYWYQQSLDQGLQFLIQYYNGEERAKGNILERFSAQQFPDLHSELNLSSLELGDSALYFCASSVVGTGGAKPFFGQGTRLTVV.

CDR3 residues: CATSRAVTSGNEQFF. The DNA for the CDR3 is TGTGCCACCAGCCGGGCTGTAACCTCAGGGAATGAGCAGTTCTTC. This sequence joins TRBV15 and TRBJ2-1; D perhaps matches TRBD1 (5 bases). In germline, CDR1 is LNHNV, CDR2 YYDKDF (reference sequence). V shed 5 bases and J shed 7 bases, with 18 bases lying between them. The CDR3 runs to 15 residues.

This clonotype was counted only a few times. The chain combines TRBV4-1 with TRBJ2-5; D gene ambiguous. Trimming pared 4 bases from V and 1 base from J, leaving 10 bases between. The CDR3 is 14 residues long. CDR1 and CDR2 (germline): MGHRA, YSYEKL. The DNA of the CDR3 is TGCGCCAGCAGCCCAGCAGGCATCCAAGAGACCCAGTACTTC. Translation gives CASSPAGIQETQYF.